Listed below are T cell receptor beta chains from one sample, sequenced in a study of blood T cell repertoires in COVID-19. Here immunoSEQ multiplex PCR was the method, and the copy in TCRdb shows in-frame clones only, minus some. The data show some 200,000 clones, about four fifths seen once. The sample consisted of PBMCs or T cells enriched from blood (not recorded which). The receptors were sampled from a man in his forties who had recovered from COVID-19. The CDR3 runs from the conserved cysteine through the conserved F or W. The order of the fields is J gene, D gene, clone size, V gene, CDR3 protein, CDR3 DNA. The D gene is left open where the match is weak. A clone size is listed for some rows: how often the clone was seen (once, few, many), or a class if it is expanded.

j_gene: TRBJ2-5
d_gene: -
abundance: few
v_gene: TRBV28
CDR3aa: CASHSAQEETQYF
CDR3nt: TGTGCCAGCCATAGCGCACAAGAAGAGACCCAGTACTTC

j_gene: TRBJ1-4
d_gene: -
abundance: -
v_gene: TRBV30
CDR3aa: CAWSLQANEKLFF
CDR3nt: TGTGCCTGGAGTTTACAGGCTAATGAAAAACTGTTTTTT

j_gene: TRBJ1-1
d_gene: TRBD1
abundance: -
v_gene: TRBV2
CDR3aa: CASSEAAPRGVFF
CDR3nt: TGTGCCAGCAGTGAAGCGGCACCCAGGGGGGTTTTCTTT

j_gene: TRBJ1-1
d_gene: -
abundance: -
v_gene: TRBV5-1
CDR3aa: CASSLGSAGEAFF
CDR3nt: TGCGCCAGCAGCTTGGGATCGGCGGGTGAAGCTTTCTTT

j_gene: TRBJ2-2
d_gene: TRBD2
abundance: -
v_gene: TRBV24-1
CDR3aa: CATSDPGTSDAGELFF
CDR3nt: TGTGCCACCAGTGACCCCGGGACTAGCGACGCCGGGGAGCTGTTTTTT

j_gene: TRBJ2-1
d_gene: TRBD2
abundance: -
v_gene: TRBV2
CDR3aa: CASSEARVAGGYNEQFF
CDR3nt: TGTGCCAGCAGTGAAGCGCGGGTCGCGGGAGGTTACAATGAGCAGTTCTTC

j_gene: TRBJ2-6
d_gene: -
abundance: few
v_gene: TRBV19
CDR3aa: CASSRTDPANVLTF
CDR3nt: TGTGCCAGTAGTAGGACAGACCCGGCCAACGTCCTGACTTTC

j_gene: TRBJ2-3
d_gene: TRBD1
abundance: -
v_gene: TRBV6-5
CDR3aa: CASRRQGGPDTQYF
CDR3nt: TGTGCCAGCAGGCGACAGGGGGGGCCAGATACGCAGTATTTT

j_gene: TRBJ1-6
d_gene: -
abundance: few
v_gene: TRBV4-3
CDR3aa: CASSQDWGGTGITGPLHF
CDR3nt: TGCGCCAGCAGCCAAGATTGGGGGGGGACTGGGATCACGGGACCCCTCCACTTT

j_gene: TRBJ1-5
d_gene: -
abundance: -
v_gene: TRBV7-2
CDR3aa: CASTRGPSEPQHF
CDR3nt: TGTGCCAGCACCAGGGGCCCGTCAGAGCCCCAGCATTTT

j_gene: TRBJ2-5
d_gene: TRBD2
abundance: -
v_gene: TRBV7-7
CDR3aa: CASSLGLAGGRETQYF
CDR3nt: TGTGCTAGCAGCTTAGGACTAGCGGGAGGGAGGGAGACCCAGTACTTC

j_gene: TRBJ1-3
d_gene: -
abundance: -
v_gene: TRBV29-1
CDR3aa: CSGATAGNTIYF
CDR3nt: TGCAGCGGGGCCACGGCTGGAAACACCATATATTTT

j_gene: TRBJ1-5
d_gene: -
abundance: -
v_gene: TRBV6-5
CDR3aa: CASREGGSNQPQHF
CDR3nt: TGTGCCAGCAGGGAGGGTGGTAGCAATCAGCCCCAGCATTTT

j_gene: TRBJ1-3
d_gene: -
abundance: -
v_gene: TRBV19
CDR3aa: CASKPEYSGNTIYF
CDR3nt: TGTGCCAGTAAACCGGAGTACTCTGGAAACACCATATATTTT

j_gene: TRBJ2-2
d_gene: -
abundance: -
v_gene: TRBV9
CDR3aa: CASSVVTGTTSNTGELFF
CDR3nt: TGTGCCAGCAGCGTAGTGACCGGGACAACTTCGAACACCGGGGAGCTGTTTTTT

j_gene: TRBJ2-1
d_gene: -
abundance: -
v_gene: TRBV28
CDR3aa: CASIRGSSYNEQFF
CDR3nt: TGTGCCAGCATTAGGGGCTCCTCCTACAATGAGCAGTTCTTC

j_gene: TRBJ1-1
d_gene: -
abundance: -
v_gene: TRBV5-5
CDR3aa: CASSWSGDPQAFF
CDR3nt: TGTGCCAGCAGCTGGAGCGGGGATCCTCAAGCTTTCTTT

j_gene: TRBJ1-1
d_gene: -
abundance: few
v_gene: TRBV6-5
CDR3aa: CASSYAPARNTEAFF
CDR3nt: TGTGCCAGCAGTTACGCTCCAGCTAGGAACACTGAAGCTTTCTTT

j_gene: TRBJ1-1
d_gene: -
abundance: -
v_gene: TRBV7-9
CDR3aa: CASSLLGDSEAFF
CDR3nt: TGTGCCAGCAGCTTACTGGGTGACAGTGAAGCTTTCTTT

j_gene: TRBJ2-5
d_gene: TRBD1
abundance: -
v_gene: TRBV5-5
CDR3aa: CASSLDRGRETQYF
CDR3nt: TGTGCCAGCAGCCTGGACAGGGGCCGAGAGACCCAGTACTTC

j_gene: TRBJ2-7
d_gene: -
abundance: -
v_gene: TRBV10-3
CDR3aa: CAISESSAGSSYEQYF
CDR3nt: TGTGCCATCAGCGAGTCCTCCGCGGGGAGCTCCTACGAGCAGTACTTC

j_gene: TRBJ2-3
d_gene: -
abundance: -
v_gene: TRBV6-5
CDR3aa: CASSRTVADTQYF
CDR3nt: TGTGCCTCATCCAGGACAGTGGCAGATACGCAGTATTTT

j_gene: TRBJ2-5
d_gene: -
abundance: -
v_gene: TRBV28
CDR3aa: CASSIPGRGLETQYF
CDR3nt: TGTGCCAGCAGTATACCGGGTCGGGGGTTAGAGACCCAGTACTTC

j_gene: TRBJ1-4
d_gene: -
abundance: -
v_gene: TRBV6-1
CDR3aa: CASSEATGMATNEKLFF
CDR3nt: TGTGCCAGCAGTGAAGCTACAGGGATGGCAACTAATGAAAAACTGTTTTTT

j_gene: TRBJ1-2
d_gene: -
abundance: -
v_gene: TRBV3-1/TRBV3-2
CDR3aa: CASSQSGQERHGYTF
CDR3nt: TGTGCCAGCAGCCAATCTGGGCAAGAAAGGCACGGCTACACCTTC

j_gene: TRBJ1-6
d_gene: TRBD1
abundance: -
v_gene: TRBV5-1
CDR3aa: CASSFEGQGGSPLHF
CDR3nt: TGCGCCAGCAGCTTCGAGGGACAGGGGGGTTCACCCCTCCACTTT

j_gene: TRBJ2-2
d_gene: -
abundance: -
v_gene: TRBV18
CDR3aa: CASSPGANTGELFF
CDR3nt: TGTGCCAGCTCACCAGGGGCAAACACCGGGGAGCTGTTTTTT

j_gene: TRBJ1-5
d_gene: -
abundance: -
v_gene: TRBV5-1
CDR3aa: CASSLGGQDQPQHF
CDR3nt: TGCGCCAGCAGCTTGGGAGGGCAAGATCAGCCCCAGCATTTT

j_gene: TRBJ1-1
d_gene: TRBD1
abundance: few
v_gene: TRBV6-5
CDR3aa: CASSQRHRGGSEAFF
CDR3nt: TGTGCCAGCAGTCAACGTCACAGGGGGGGAAGTGAAGCTTTCTTT

j_gene: TRBJ2-2
d_gene: TRBD2
abundance: -
v_gene: TRBV4-3
CDR3aa: CASSQDSALLAGDTGELFF
CDR3nt: TGCGCCAGCAGCCAAGATTCGGCTCTACTAGCGGGAGACACCGGGGAGCTGTTTTTT

j_gene: TRBJ2-1
d_gene: -
abundance: -
v_gene: TRBV20-1
CDR3aa: CSASPPNVYNEQFF
CDR3nt: TGCAGTGCTAGTCCCCCTAACGTCTACAATGAGCAGTTCTTC

j_gene: TRBJ2-1
d_gene: -
abundance: -
v_gene: TRBV30
CDR3aa: CAWDRGLDNEQFF
CDR3nt: TGTGCCTGGGACCGAGGTTTGGACAATGAGCAGTTCTTC

j_gene: TRBJ2-1
d_gene: TRBD2
abundance: -
v_gene: TRBV5-1
CDR3aa: CASSPTSGSSYNEQFF
CDR3nt: TGCGCCAGCAGCCCTACCAGCGGGAGCTCCTACAATGAGCAGTTCTTC

j_gene: TRBJ2-3
d_gene: TRBD2
abundance: -
v_gene: TRBV13
CDR3aa: CASSRSGSRTDTQYF
CDR3nt: TGTGCCAGCAGCCGGAGCGGGAGTCGAACAGATACGCAGTATTTT

j_gene: TRBJ2-5
d_gene: -
abundance: -
v_gene: TRBV7-2
CDR3aa: CASSLRQVQETQYF
CDR3nt: TGTGCCAGCAGCCTCCGACAGGTTCAAGAGACCCAGTACTTC

j_gene: TRBJ2-1
d_gene: TRBD2
abundance: -
v_gene: TRBV30
CDR3aa: CAWTKREGIEQFF
CDR3nt: TGTGCCTGGACTAAGCGGGAGGGGATTGAGCAGTTCTTC

j_gene: TRBJ2-1
d_gene: -
abundance: once
v_gene: TRBV4-3
CDR3aa: CASSQDLERVVYNEQFF
CDR3nt: TGCGCCAGCAGCCAAGATCTAGAGCGGGTCGTCTACAATGAGCAGTTCTTC

j_gene: TRBJ2-3
d_gene: -
abundance: -
v_gene: TRBV29-1
CDR3aa: CSVDPVTDTQYF
CDR3nt: TGCAGCGTTGACCCAGTCACAGATACGCAGTATTTT

j_gene: TRBJ2-1
d_gene: TRBD2
abundance: once
v_gene: TRBV19
CDR3aa: CASRGLAELGEQFF
CDR3nt: TGTGCCAGTAGGGGACTAGCGGAGCTGGGTGAGCAGTTCTTC

j_gene: TRBJ1-1
d_gene: -
abundance: -
v_gene: TRBV9
CDR3aa: CASSVTRGAVADTLNTEAFF
CDR3nt: TGTGCCAGCAGCGTCACACGGGGGGCAGTCGCTGATACCTTGAACACTGAAGCTTTCTTT

j_gene: TRBJ2-1
d_gene: TRBD1
abundance: -
v_gene: TRBV5-1
CDR3aa: CASSLGTGHNEQFF
CDR3nt: TGCGCCAGCAGCCTCGGGACAGGGCACAATGAGCAGTTCTTC

j_gene: TRBJ1-2
d_gene: -
abundance: -
v_gene: TRBV2
CDR3aa: CASSEGGLGYTF
CDR3nt: TGTGCCAGCAGTGAAGGAGGTCTTGGCTACACCTTC

j_gene: TRBJ2-2
d_gene: -
abundance: -
v_gene: TRBV5-1
CDR3aa: CASSLGDRHTGELFF
CDR3nt: TGCGCCAGCAGCTTGGGCGACAGGCACACCGGGGAGCTGTTTTTT

j_gene: TRBJ2-1
d_gene: TRBD2
abundance: -
v_gene: TRBV10-2
CDR3aa: CASSEPLADTYNEQFF
CDR3nt: TGCGCCAGCAGTGAACCTCTAGCGGACACCTACAATGAGCAGTTCTTC

j_gene: TRBJ2-1
d_gene: -
abundance: -
v_gene: TRBV14
CDR3aa: CASSHEGWAYNEQFF
CDR3nt: TGTGCCAGCAGCCATGAGGGATGGGCCTACAATGAGCAGTTCTTC

j_gene: TRBJ1-4
d_gene: -
abundance: -
v_gene: TRBV4-3
CDR3aa: CASSQRAAGNEKLFF
CDR3nt: TGCGCCAGCAGCCAAAGGGCAGCGGGGAATGAAAAACTGTTTTTT

j_gene: TRBJ1-1
d_gene: -
abundance: -
v_gene: TRBV30
CDR3aa: CAWRKQAAFAAFF
CDR3nt: TGTGCCTGGAGGAAACAGGCAGCCTTCGCAGCTTTCTTT

j_gene: TRBJ1-2
d_gene: -
abundance: -
v_gene: TRBV9
CDR3aa: CASSVVGGYGYTF
CDR3nt: TGTGCCAGCAGCGTAGTGGGGGGCTATGGCTACACCTTC

j_gene: TRBJ2-5
d_gene: -
abundance: -
v_gene: TRBV9
CDR3aa: CASHPGGSETQYF
CDR3nt: TGTGCCAGCCACCCCGGGGGATCAGAGACCCAGTACTTC

j_gene: TRBJ2-5
d_gene: -
abundance: -
v_gene: TRBV11-2
CDR3aa: CASSLVRNSVQETQYF
CDR3nt: TGTGCCAGCAGCTTAGTCCGAAATAGCGTGCAAGAGACCCAGTACTTC

j_gene: TRBJ1-4
d_gene: -
abundance: -
v_gene: TRBV15
CDR3aa: CATSRGGAVVNEKLFF
CDR3nt: TGTGCCACCAGCAGAGGTGGGGCGGTAGTAAATGAAAAACTGTTTTTT

j_gene: TRBJ1-2
d_gene: TRBD1
abundance: -
v_gene: TRBV19
CDR3aa: CASSIEGQSYGYTF
CDR3nt: TGTGCCAGTAGTATAGAGGGACAGTCCTATGGCTACACCTTC

j_gene: TRBJ1-5
d_gene: TRBD1
abundance: -
v_gene: TRBV5-8
CDR3aa: CASRRTGSQPQHF
CDR3nt: TGTGCCAGCAGACGGACAGGGAGCCAGCCCCAGCATTTT

j_gene: TRBJ1-2
d_gene: -
abundance: -
v_gene: TRBV30
CDR3aa: CAWSSQPGDGYTF
CDR3nt: TGTGCCTGGAGCTCGCAACCCGGGGATGGCTACACCTTC

j_gene: TRBJ2-3
d_gene: -
abundance: -
v_gene: TRBV28
CDR3aa: CASSLSFSTPQYF
CDR3nt: TGTGCCAGCAGTTTATCCTTTAGCACTCCGCAGTATTTT

j_gene: TRBJ1-1
d_gene: TRBD1
abundance: -
v_gene: TRBV18
CDR3aa: CASSGQDSNTEAFF
CDR3nt: TGTGCCAGCTCGGGACAGGATTCGAACACTGAAGCTTTCTTT

j_gene: TRBJ2-5
d_gene: -
abundance: -
v_gene: TRBV7-2
CDR3aa: CASSLEHWETQYF
CDR3nt: TGTGCCAGCAGCTTAGAGCATTGGGAGACCCAGTACTTC